This paragraph reports one T cell receptor (beta chain). The antigen remains unidentified. The data originate from a study of cytomegalovirus exposure and HLA in healthy donors. General observations from the study: Associated with cytomegalovirus, according to the listing, were around 170 TCR beta chains. Accounts indicate the classifier identified cytomegalovirus status with strong specificity and sensitivity.

Trimming cost V 3 bases and J 2 bases; bases outside gene matches: 6. This CDR3 is 15 amino acids long. Germline lookup yields CDR1 KGHSH and CDR2 LQKENI. The PCR was carried out with 60 Vbeta primers and 13 Jbeta primers. The protocol was immunoSEQ multiplex PCR, while the TCRdb copy is restricted to in-frame clones and leaves out a portion. The sample carries 150,000 or so clones, around 80% recorded once. The source of this sequence is a woman aged 40 to 55 in good health and CMV-seropositive. The V call is TRBV18, the J call TRBJ2-7, with 8 bases matching TRBD1. What was sequenced was PBMCs. As DNA, the CDR3 is TGTGCCAGCTCACCGACAAGGACAGGGACCTACGAGCAGTACTTC. It translates to CASSPTRTGTYEQYF.